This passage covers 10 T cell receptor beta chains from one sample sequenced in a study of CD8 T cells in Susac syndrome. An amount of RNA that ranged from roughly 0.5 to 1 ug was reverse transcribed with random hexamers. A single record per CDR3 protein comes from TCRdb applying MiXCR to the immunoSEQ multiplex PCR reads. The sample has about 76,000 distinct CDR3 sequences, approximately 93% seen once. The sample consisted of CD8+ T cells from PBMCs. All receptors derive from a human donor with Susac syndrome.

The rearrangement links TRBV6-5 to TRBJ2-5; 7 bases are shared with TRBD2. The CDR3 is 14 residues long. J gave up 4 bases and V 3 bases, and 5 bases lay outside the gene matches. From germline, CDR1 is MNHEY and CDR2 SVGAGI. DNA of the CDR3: TGTGCCAGCAGTTATCGGCTAGCGGCAGAGACCCAGTACTTC. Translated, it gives CASSYRLAAETQYF.

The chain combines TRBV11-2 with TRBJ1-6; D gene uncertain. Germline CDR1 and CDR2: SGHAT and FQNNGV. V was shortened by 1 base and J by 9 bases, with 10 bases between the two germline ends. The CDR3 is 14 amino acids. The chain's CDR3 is CASSLVTEGSPLHF. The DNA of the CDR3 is TGTGCCAGCAGCTTAGTGACGGAAGGTTCACCCCTCCACTTT.

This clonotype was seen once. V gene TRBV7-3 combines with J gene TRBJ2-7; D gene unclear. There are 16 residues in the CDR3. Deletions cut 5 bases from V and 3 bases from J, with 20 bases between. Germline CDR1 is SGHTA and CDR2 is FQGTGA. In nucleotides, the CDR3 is TGTGCCAGCAGCCCAATTTTAGCCGGGCCGATCTACGAGCAGTACTTC. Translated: CASSPILAGPIYEQYF.

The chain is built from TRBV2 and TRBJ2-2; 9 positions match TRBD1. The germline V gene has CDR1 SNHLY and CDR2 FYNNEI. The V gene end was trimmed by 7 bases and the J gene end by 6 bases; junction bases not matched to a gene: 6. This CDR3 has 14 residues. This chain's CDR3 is CASMDRGSAGELFF. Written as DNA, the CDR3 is TGTGCCAGCATGGACAGGGGAAGTGCCGGGGAGCTGTTTTTT.

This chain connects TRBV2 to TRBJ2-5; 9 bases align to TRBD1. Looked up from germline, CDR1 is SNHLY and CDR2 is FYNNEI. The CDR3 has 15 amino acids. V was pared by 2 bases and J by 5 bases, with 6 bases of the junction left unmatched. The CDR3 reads CASSETTGGAETQYF. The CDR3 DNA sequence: TGTGCCAGCAGTGAAACGACAGGGGGAGCGGAGACCCAGTACTTC.

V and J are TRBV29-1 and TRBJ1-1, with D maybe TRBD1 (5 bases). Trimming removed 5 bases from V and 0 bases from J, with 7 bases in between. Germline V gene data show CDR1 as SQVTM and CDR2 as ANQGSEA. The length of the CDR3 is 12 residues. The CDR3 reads CSVLTVNTEAFF. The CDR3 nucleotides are TGCAGCGTTTTGACAGTGAACACTGAAGCTTTCTTT.

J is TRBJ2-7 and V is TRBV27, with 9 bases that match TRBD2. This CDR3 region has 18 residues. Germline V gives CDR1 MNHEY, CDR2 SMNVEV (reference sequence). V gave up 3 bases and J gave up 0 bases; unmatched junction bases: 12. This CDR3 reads CASSLRGTSGWSSYEQYF. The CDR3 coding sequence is TGTGCCAGCAGTTTGAGGGGTACTAGCGGGTGGAGCTCCTACGAGCAGTACTTC.

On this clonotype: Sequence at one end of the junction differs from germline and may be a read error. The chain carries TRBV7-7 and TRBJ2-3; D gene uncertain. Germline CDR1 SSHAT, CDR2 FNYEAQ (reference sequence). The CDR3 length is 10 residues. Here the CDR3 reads CAGVLDTQYF. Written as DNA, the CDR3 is TGCGCTGGAGTGCTAGATACGCAGTATTTT.

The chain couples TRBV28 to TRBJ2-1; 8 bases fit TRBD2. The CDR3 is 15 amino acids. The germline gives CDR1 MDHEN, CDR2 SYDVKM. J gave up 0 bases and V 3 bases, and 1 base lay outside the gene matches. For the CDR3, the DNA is TGTGCCAGCAGTTTTGCGGGGGGCTCCTACAATGAGCAGTTCTTC. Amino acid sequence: CASSFAGGSYNEQFF.

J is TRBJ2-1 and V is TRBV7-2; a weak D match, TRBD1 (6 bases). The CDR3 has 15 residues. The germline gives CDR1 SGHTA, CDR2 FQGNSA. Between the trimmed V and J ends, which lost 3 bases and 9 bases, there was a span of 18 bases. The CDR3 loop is CASSFWGRQATEQFF. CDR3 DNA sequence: TGTGCCAGCAGCTTCTGGGGGCGGCAAGCTACTGAGCAGTTCTTC.